Listed here are 10 T cell receptor beta chains from one sample, sequenced in a study of blood T cell repertoires in COVID-19. Assay used: immunoSEQ multiplex PCR; TCRdb lists only in-frame clones, some missing. Here the sample spans about 340,000 clones, about 90% being singletons. The sequenced sample consisted of peripheral blood. The source of these receptors is a woman aged 50 to 65 with COVID-19, enrolled during active disease.

This rearrangement joins TRBV11-1 to TRBJ2-1; D may be TRBD2 (5 bases). Germline V gene data show CDR1 as SGHAT and CDR2 as FQDESV (reference sequence). The CDR3 contains 13 residues. Trimming took 5 bases from V and 9 from J, leaving 14 bases between them. The CDR3 DNA reads as TGTGCCAGCAGCCGGAATTTTGAGGGTGAGCAGTTCTTC. It codes for CASSRNFEGEQFF.

This chain links TRBV19 with TRBJ2-5; D is perhaps TRBD2 (7 bases). CDR3 length: 14 amino acids. Germline assignment: CDR1 LNHDA and CDR2 SQIVND (reference sequence). Trimming shortened V by 3 bases and J by 9 bases, and 17 bases separated the two germline ends. The CDR3 DNA follows: TGTGCCAGTAGTATCACTGAGGGGGGGAGGGCCCAGTACTTC. Protein sequence: CASSITEGGRAQYF.

J is TRBJ1-2 and V is TRBV5-1; a weak D match, TRBD1 (6 bases). This CDR3 is built from 14 residues. Trimming shortened V by 9 bases and J by 2 bases, and 17 bases separated the two germline ends. CDR1 SGHRS and CDR2 YFSETQ come from the germline V gene. The CDR3 DNA sequence: TGCGCCACCACACCCGGGGGGGCAAACTATGGCTACACCTTC. As protein: CATTPGGANYGYTF.

The chain carries TRBV6-4 and TRBJ1-2, with D unresolved. Germline CDR1 is MRHNA and CDR2 is SNTAGT. V was clipped by 0 bases and J by 5 bases, with 19 bases between them. This CDR3 spans 17 amino acids. CDR3: CASSDSPAGLSIYGYTF. DNA for the CDR3: TGTGCCAGCAGTGACTCTCCTGCAGGCCTGTCGATATATGGCTACACCTTC.

The V call is TRBV7-2, the J call TRBJ2-2, with D perhaps TRBD2 (6 bases). Trimming took 4 bases from V and 2 from J, leaving 11 bases between them. CDR3 size: 15 residues. Germline lookup yields CDR1 SGHTA and CDR2 FQGNSA. CDR3 loop: CASSSGTLNTGELFF. The CDR3 DNA reads as TGTGCCAGCAGCTCCGGGACTCTCAACACCGGGGAGCTGTTTTTT.

CDR3 loop: CASNSARVRSNQPQHF. The CDR3 region has the DNA TGTGCCAGCAACTCGGCTCGGGTGAGAAGCAATCAGCCCCAGCATTTT. The chain combines TRBV5-4 with TRBJ1-5; no clear D. The V and J ends lost 6 bases and 1 base respectively, with 17 bases between them. The germline gives CDR1 SGHNT, CDR2 YYREEE (reference sequence). The CDR3 loop spans 16 amino acids.

The rearrangement joins TRBV6-5 to TRBJ1-6; no clear D. The germline gives CDR1 MNHEY, CDR2 SVGAGI. This CDR3 is built from 15 residues. The V gene lost 6 bases and the J gene lost 0 bases, with 9 bases spanning the gap. DNA of the CDR3: TGTGCCAGCAGGACGGAGAGCTCCTATAATTCACCCCTCCACTTT. Protein: CASRTESSYNSPLHF.

There are a few counts of this clone. This chain joins TRBV2 and TRBJ1-5, with D perhaps TRBD1 (6 bases). The CDR3 contains 14 residues. V dropped 6 bases and J dropped 9 bases, with 18 bases sitting between them. CDR1 is SNHLY and CDR2 is FYNNEI in the germline V gene. This CDR3 reads CASRRDTTSGPQHF. CDR3 nucleotides: TGTGCCAGCAGGAGGGACACTACTTCTGGGCCCCAGCATTTT.

This clone was seen only once. V usage is TRBV6-5 and J usage is TRBJ2-7; TRBD1 aligns across 9 bases. Germline trimming cut 2 bases from V and 3 bases from J; bases unmatched to any gene: 8. This CDR3 has 16 residues. CDR1 is MNHEY, CDR2 SVGAGI, per germline. The CDR3 loop reads CASSYIGTGRGYEQYF. The CDR3 DNA is TGTGCCAGCAGTTACATCGGGACAGGGAGAGGCTACGAGCAGTACTTC.

V gene TRBV10-3 combines with J gene TRBJ1-5; weak D call: TRBD1 (5 bases). CDR3 length equals 14 residues. Deletions cut 10 bases from V and 0 bases from J, with 13 bases between. The germline CDR1 and CDR2 sequences are ENHRY and SYGVKD. CDR3 DNA sequence: TGTGCCACCGGTATACAGGATAGCAATCAGCCCCAGCATTTT. This gives the protein CATGIQDSNQPQHF.